This entry describes one TCR beta chain. This clonotype was seen many times. There is no known antigen for this receptor. Base qualities are not recorded, but no much larger clone differs from it by a single base. The library was obtained by 5' RACE. The instrument given in TCRdb is Illumina HiSeq 2500. A second PCR of roughly 6 to 12 cycles was run with a J-beta primer mix and a sample-barcoded 5' primer. Each TCR beta cDNA molecule received a unique molecular identifier from a template-switch 5' adaptor carrying 12 random nucleotides. At least 2.5 million CDR3-containing paired-end reads were obtained from each sample. The Mint cDNA synthesis kit, primed by a TRBC-specific oligonucleotide, was used to synthesize first-strand cDNA from all RNA. Following uracil-DNA glycosylase treatment, a first 18-cycle PCR with universal primers M1SS and BC2_uni_R was performed on all cDNA. Under the source paper's analysis protocol: For normalization, 1 million high-quality reads, each with a distinct molecular identifier, were randomly selected from each sample. Reads sharing molecular identifiers were discarded rather than binned into consensus sequences. MiTCR, set to a Q25 quality threshold and the strictest error-elimination algorithm, was used for CDR3 identification, clonotype clustering and error correction. A nonparametric unseen species model with Euler transformation was used to estimate a lower bound on total TCR beta diversity. The raw public reads went through TCRdb reprocessing: fastp at Q25, MiXCR clone calling, in-frame beta chains kept. Every CDR3 protein is listed once, alongside the most common genes and DNA of its rows. The V and J calls were not made by the authors but by TCRdb's processing. Recorded for this sample are 800,000 or so distinct CDR3 sequences; 35% to 50% of them occurred a single time. Over 15% of the sample goes to the ten largest clones.

This specimen belongs to a study of blood T cells in healthy people across ages (dated by TCRdb to the mid-2010s). General notes on the study: In model experiments, template switching captured roughly one uniquely barcoded TCR beta cDNA molecule for every two T cells. Using deep sequencing normalized with unique cDNA molecular identifiers, the study measured how TCR beta repertoire diversity changes with age. Four age groups were formed from the donors: young (average about 17 years), middle-aged (approximately 40), aged (62) and long-lived (about 75). To avoid experimental bias, donors of different ages were randomly spread across the sequencing lanes. The study analyzed two additional independent replicas of 1 million unique cDNA reads from the same blood draw for two donors, one aged 18 to 29 and one aged 80 or older. Overall study outcomes, separate from this receptor: Total diversity estimates from one million sequenced T cells were considered lower bounds and underestimates. Bulk unsorted PBMC profiling prevented conclusive comparison of naive and antigen-experienced compartments. As age increased, observed TCR beta diversity per million T cells dropped in a roughly linear way, and a significant reduction was already evident by age about 40. There was a strong correlation between observed TCR beta diversity and the percentage of naive T cells measured by flow cytometry. Compared with the aged group, the long-lived group had more naive CD4+ T cells, fewer expanded clones and increased TCR diversity, a pattern suggesting age selection. The CMV infection status of donors was not known, potentially confounding age-related changes in expanded clonotypes.

The V end gives up 3 bases and the J end 2 bases, leaving 4 bases in the junction not matched to a gene. Counted from cysteine to phenylalanine, this CDR3 has 14 amino acids. Only CDR3 DNA is held: 42 bases, read in frame from base 1. The germline V gene yields MDHEN for CDR1 and SYDVKM for CDR2. Donors were a few dozen systemically healthy Caucasian individuals from Russia aged roughly 6 to 100 years. Each donor gave ten milliliters of peripheral blood, collected into EDTA-treated Vacutainer tubes. Ficoll-Paque density-gradient centrifugation was used to isolate PBMCs, with at least 6 million per sample. Total RNA was extracted from PBMCs with Trizol reagent, with at least 6 micrograms obtained per sample. Naive CD45RAhigh/CD27high T cell percentages were measured by flow cytometry on a PBMC aliquot from every donor.

This chain joins TRBV28 to TRBJ2-7, with 7 junctional bases fitting TRBD1. The source material was blood. This sequence originates from a man older than 75 in good health. Read as DNA, the sequence is TGTGCCAGCAGTTTTGGACAGGTTACCTACGAGCAGTACTTC. It translates as CASSFGQVTYEQYF.